The 26 T cell receptor beta chains below come from one sample, sequenced in a study of blood T cell repertoires in COVID-19. Clones were read by immunoSEQ multiplex PCR, and TCRdb kept only the in-frame ones, dropping some. The sample has tens of thousands of clones, 80% to 90% seen once; the top ten hold 4.9%. The sample taken for sequencing was peripheral blood. Source of these receptors: a woman over 75 with acute or convalescent COVID-19.

The J gene is TRBJ1-1, the V gene TRBV29-1, with TRBD1 as a possible D gene (5 bases). This CDR3 is built from 11 residues. Per germline, CDR1 SQVTM and CDR2 ANQGSEA. The germline V and J ends were trimmed by 6 bases and 6 bases, with 11 bases remaining between them. The CDR3 DNA is TGCAGCGTGGCAGGGTTCCCTGAAGCTTTCTTT. Translation: CSVAGFPEAFF.

The chain recombines TRBV19 with TRBJ2-5, with 12 bases lining up with TRBD1. There are 18 residues in the CDR3. J lost 1 base, V lost 6 bases, and 12 bases had no gene match. Germline loops: CDR1 LNHDA, CDR2 SQIVND (reference sequence). CDR3 region: CASSYRDRGHGVQETQYF. DNA of the CDR3: TGTGCCAGTAGCTACCGGGACAGGGGGCATGGGGTCCAAGAGACCCAGTACTTC. Looking up the rest from reference TRBV19 and TRBJ2-5 gives the full variable domain: DGGITQSPKYLFRKEGQNVTLSCEQNLNHDAMYWYRQDPGQGLRLIYYSQIVNDFQKGDIAEGYSVSREKKESFPLTVTSAQKNPTAFYLCASSYRDRGHGVQETQYFGPGTRLLVL.

This chain joins TRBV19 and TRBJ1-1, with 7 bases aligning to TRBD1. Germline CDR1 reads LNHDA; CDR2 reads SQIVND (reference sequence). The CDR3 extends over 15 amino acids. J lost 0 bases, V lost 6 bases, and 7 bases had no gene match. CDR3 nucleotide sequence: TGTGCCAGTAGACCATCGACAGGGCTGAACACTGAAGCTTTCTTT. This translates into CASRPSTGLNTEAFF. Full variable domain (missing parts from reference TRBV19 and TRBJ1-1): DGGITQSPKYLFRKEGQNVTLSCEQNLNHDAMYWYRQDPGQGLRLIYYSQIVNDFQKGDIAEGYSVSREKKESFPLTVTSAQKNPTAFYLCASRPSTGLNTEAFFGQGTRLTVV.

The V call is TRBV6-2 or TRBV6-3, the J call TRBJ2-3; 8 bases agree with TRBD1. Germline V lookup: CDR1 MNHEY, CDR2 SVGEGT. The CDR3 has 16 residues. Trimming at V came to 6 bases and at J to 1 base, leaving 9 bases not matched to a gene. The CDR3 protein is CASSTLDRGGTDTQYF. CDR3 coding DNA: TGTGCCAGCAGCACCCTCGACAGGGGAGGCACAGATACGCAGTATTTT.

The genes are TRBV7-2 and TRBJ2-2, with D possibly TRBD1 on 5 matching bases. Germline V lookup: CDR1 SGHTA, CDR2 FQGNSA. This CDR3 spans 13 amino acids. V was cut by 6 bases and J by 8 bases, with 13 bases left in between. CDR3 DNA: TGTGCCAGCAGAGTCAGGGTAGGGGGGGAGCTGTTTTTT. Protein: CASRVRVGGELFF. Variable domain in full (rest from reference TRBV7-2 and TRBJ2-2): GAGVSQSPSNKVTEKGKDVELRCDPISGHTALYWYRQSLGQGLEFLIYFQGNSAPDKSGLPSDRFSAERTGGSVSTLTIQRTQQEDSAVYLCASRVRVGGELFFGEGSRLTVL.

The rearrangement joins TRBV11-2 to TRBJ2-5; TRBD2 agrees at 7 bases. CDR1 and CDR2 from the germline V gene are SGHAT and FQNNGV. V was pared by 5 bases and J by 10 bases, with 7 bases of the junction left unmatched. The CDR3 consists of 12 residues. CDR3 in amino acids: CASSPPWEGQYF. For the CDR3, the DNA is TGTGCCAGCAGCCCCCCCTGGGAGGGCCAGTACTTC.

The V and J genes are TRBV3-1 (or the pseudogene TRBV3-2) and TRBJ1-1, with D tentatively TRBD1 (6 bases). V was cut by 0 bases and J by 5 bases, with 13 bases left in between. Germline CDR1 is LGHDT and CDR2 is YNNKEL (reference sequence). This CDR3 spans 15 amino acids. The CDR3 region is CASSQDAARGTEAFF. CDR3 bases: TGTGCCAGCAGCCAAGATGCTGCCAGGGGTACTGAAGCTTTCTTT.

The chain uses TRBV6-6 and TRBJ2-5; D is unclear. Germline lookup yields CDR1 MNHNY and CDR2 SVGAGI (reference sequence). This CDR3 is built from 16 residues. Trimming removed 0 bases from V and 4 bases from J, with 15 bases in between. For the CDR3, the DNA is TGTGCCAGCAGTTACTCGACGTCAGGAACTCGAGAGACCCAGTACTTC. It is translated as CASSYSTSGTRETQYF.

The genes are TRBV5-5 and TRBJ1-5; 8 positions agree with TRBD1. The CDR3 contains 18 residues. V trimming: 1 base; J trimming: 4 bases; junction bases outside the gene matches: 13. Germline V lookup: CDR1 SGHKS, CDR2 YYEKEE (reference sequence). CDR3 coding DNA: TGTGCCAGCAGCTTGCAGGTCGGACAGGGAGGGGCTAATCAGCCCCAGCATTTT. Translated, it gives CASSLQVGQGGANQPQHF.

The chain couples TRBV11-2 to TRBJ2-5, with 9 bases fitting TRBD1. This CDR3 is built from 15 residues. Germline-derived CDR1 and CDR2 are SGHAT and FQNNGV. V shed 3 bases, J shed 2 bases, and the junction held 4 bases outside the gene matches. DNA of the CDR3: TGTGCCAGCAGCTTGGACAGGGGACGACAAGAGACCCAGTACTTC. It is translated as CASSLDRGRQETQYF.

The chain has TRBV5-4 and TRBJ1-2; D not certain. The CDR3 spans 14 residues. Deletions cut 0 bases from V and 2 bases from J, with 8 bases between. Germline V CDR1 and CDR2: SGHNT, YYREEE (reference sequence). The CDR3 coding sequence is TGTGCCAGCAGCTTGGCCGGAGCCAACTATGGCTACACCTTC. Translating it yields CASSLAGANYGYTF.

This chain links TRBV5-1 with TRBJ1-1; TRBD1 might be the D (5 bases). The CDR3 is 15 amino acids. Trimming pared 0 bases from V and 5 bases from J, leaving 14 bases between. Looked up from germline, CDR1 is SGHRS and CDR2 is YFSETQ. The CDR3 coding sequence is TGCGCCAGCAGCTTGGCGCAGGGTGAAGGGACTGAAGCTTTCTTT. Its translation: CASSLAQGEGTEAFF.

This chain uses TRBV6-1 with TRBJ1-1; TRBD1 aligns across 7 bases. V lost 3 bases, J lost 10 bases, and 8 bases stayed unmatched. Germline V lookup: CDR1 MNHNS, CDR2 SASEGT. The CDR3 length is 13 residues. CDR3 bases: TGTGCCAGCAGTGATCCACCGACAGGGCCAGCTTTCTTT. It encodes CASSDPPTGPAFF.

This clone was counted once. The V call is TRBV27, the J call TRBJ1-4; no clear D. V was clipped by 7 bases and J by 4 bases, with 10 bases between them. The length of the CDR3 is 13 residues. Germline V gives CDR1 MNHEY, CDR2 SMNVEV (reference sequence). This CDR3 is CASKSQVNEKLFF. CDR3 DNA: TGTGCCAGCAAGAGCCAGGTTAATGAAAAACTGTTTTTT.

Only one count was recorded for this clone. The chain couples TRBV5-4 to TRBJ1-3; 10 nucleotides match TRBD1. The CDR3 runs to 13 residues. Germline CDR1 and CDR2: SGHNT and YYREEE (reference sequence). J lost 8 bases, V lost 4 bases, and 3 bases had no gene match. This CDR3 is CASSRTGGDTIYF. The CDR3 DNA sequence: TGTGCCAGCAGCCGGACAGGGGGAGACACCATATATTTT.

Concerning this clone: Other nucleotide sequences from this sample produce the same CDR3. V gene TRBV27 combines with J gene TRBJ1-5; weak D call: TRBD1 (6 bases). The V gene lost 6 bases and the J gene lost 2 bases, with 11 bases spanning the gap. The CDR3 contains 14 residues. CDR1 is MNHEY and CDR2 is SMNVEV in the germline V gene (reference sequence). The CDR3 bases are TGTGCCAGCAGGCGCTCAGGGGGCAATCAGCCCCAGCATTTT. It yields the protein CASRRSGGNQPQHF.

The chain is built from TRBV5-1 and TRBJ2-3, with D tentatively TRBD2 (6 bases). The length of the CDR3 is 14 residues. Germline assignment: CDR1 SGHRS and CDR2 YFSETQ. Trimming removed 5 bases at V and 0 bases at J, with 10 bases between. The chain's CDR3 is CASRGGASTDTQYF. CDR3 nucleotides: TGCGCCAGCAGGGGGGGTGCTAGCACAGATACGCAGTATTTT.

The V gene is TRBV5-4, the J gene TRBJ2-5, with 10 bases identical to TRBD2. Trimming cost V 6 bases and J 2 bases; bases outside gene matches: 10. Looked up from germline, CDR1 is SGHNT and CDR2 is YYREEE (reference sequence). This CDR3 has 16 amino acids. The CDR3 DNA sequence: TGTGCCAGCAACCTATTTAGCGGGAGGCGTCAAGAGACCCAGTACTTC. Translating it yields CASNLFSGRRQETQYF. The whole variable domain, filled in from reference TRBV5-4 and TRBJ2-5, reads ETGVTQSPTHLIKTRGQQVTLRCSSQSGHNTVSWYQQALGQGPQFIFQYYREEENGRGNFPPRFSGLQFPNYSSELNVNALELDDSALYLCASNLFSGRRQETQYFGPGTRLLVL.

The CDR3 region has the DNA TGCGCCAGCAGCTTGGCCAGTACGAACTACGAGCAGTACTTC. It encodes CASSLASTNYEQYF. This sequence joins TRBV5-1 and TRBJ2-7; D is unresolved. The CDR3 loop spans 14 amino acids. V lost 0 bases and J 3 bases, leaving 10 bases between the germline ends. The germline V gene has CDR1 SGHRS and CDR2 YFSETQ. Full variable domain (rest looked up from reference TRBV5-1 and TRBJ2-7): KAGVTQTPRYLIKTRGQQVTLSCSPISGHRSVSWYQQTPGQGLQFLFEYFSETQRNKGNFPGRFSGRQFSNSRSEMNVSTLELGDSALYLCASSLASTNYEQYFGPGTRLTVT.

This clone was picked up one time. This chain connects TRBV5-1 to TRBJ1-3; D is uncertain. CDR3 size: 16 residues. V was cut by 0 bases and J by 0 bases, with 10 bases left in between. Germline CDR1 reads SGHRS; CDR2 reads YFSETQ. CDR3 amino acids: CASSLAGPSSGNTIYF. CDR3 in DNA: TGCGCCAGCAGCTTGGCAGGCCCTTCCTCTGGAAACACCATATATTTT.

Written as DNA, the CDR3 is TGTGCCACCAGTGATAATACAGGGACCTACAATGAGCAGTTCTTC. This encodes CATSDNTGTYNEQFF. V and J are TRBV24-1 and TRBJ2-1; D perhaps matches TRBD1 (6 bases). V was trimmed by 3 bases and J by 2 bases, leaving 10 bases between them. CDR3 length equals 15 residues. Germline V gene data show CDR1 as KGHDR and CDR2 as SFDVKD.

This chain joins TRBV5-1 and TRBJ2-1; TRBD2 aligns across 11 bases. V lost 6 bases to trimming and J lost 3 bases; unmatched junction nucleotides: 5. Germline lookup yields CDR1 SGHRS and CDR2 YFSETQ. The CDR3 contains 15 residues. This chain's CDR3 is CASNLAGGIYNEQFF. CDR3 sequence (DNA): TGCGCCAGCAACCTAGCGGGGGGCATCTACAATGAGCAGTTCTTC.

The CDR3 spells CASSSGVTGMTGELFF. CDR3 nucleotides: TGCGCCAGCAGCTCGGGGGTGACAGGGATGACCGGGGAGCTGTTTTTT. The chain combines TRBV5-1 with TRBJ2-2, with D tentatively TRBD1 (7 bases). The CDR3 is made up of 16 amino acids. Germline V gene lookup returns CDR1 SGHRS and CDR2 YFSETQ. V was shortened by 3 bases and J by 5 bases, with 17 bases between the two germline ends.

J is TRBJ2-2 and V is TRBV30; 8 bases fit TRBD2. Trimming cost V 3 bases and J 5 bases; bases outside gene matches: 11. This CDR3 has 16 residues. Germline CDR1 reads GTSNPN; CDR2 reads SVGIG (reference sequence). In DNA, the CDR3 is TGTGCCTGGAGGGGGTTAAGCGGGAGTTTGACCGGGGAGCTGTTTTTT. Residues: CAWRGLSGSLTGELFF.

This rearrangement joins TRBV5-5 to TRBJ1-1, with TRBD1 matching 7 bases. The CDR3 is made up of 20 amino acids. Germline V CDR1 and CDR2: SGHKS, YYEKEE (reference sequence). The J segment lost 4 bases and the V segment lost 0 bases, leaving 21 bases of the junction unmatched. The CDR3 coding sequence is TGTGCCAGCAGCTTGGCCGCGATTAGAGGGGGCCCATACCTGGTCACTGAAGCTTTCTTT. This gives the protein CASSLAAIRGGPYLVTEAFF.

This rearrangement joins TRBV7-3 to TRBJ1-1, with 8 bases fitting TRBD1. This CDR3 region has 15 residues. V lost 1 base and J lost 4; bases outside the gene matches: 5. Germline V gene lookup returns CDR1 SGHTA and CDR2 FQGTGA. In DNA form, the CDR3 reads TGTGCCAGCAGCTTAAATTCCAGGGGGCTCACTGAAGCTTTCTTT. As protein: CASSLNSRGLTEAFF.